This TCR beta chain derives from a study of blood T cell repertoires in COVID-19. As for the study in general: T cells, B-cell-depleted T cells, or PBMCs provided the cDNA or gDNA that served as material.

CDR3 size: 13 residues. The germline gives CDR1 MNHEY, CDR2 SMNVEV (reference sequence). The junction had 6 bases not matched to a gene; V was cut back by 8 bases and J by 3 bases. TCRdb's copy holds only in-frame clones and misses some; the assay was immunoSEQ multiplex PCR. The table lists approximately 54,000 clones, roughly four fifths of them singletons, with approximately 5.7% in the top ten. The chain recombines TRBV27 with TRBJ2-5; 7 nucleotides align to TRBD2. The source of this sequence is a woman aged 60-75 years with acute or convalescent COVID-19. Sample: peripheral blood. In DNA, the CDR3 is TGTGCCAGCCGGAGGGGAGGGAAAGAGACCCAGTACTTC. It codes for CASRRGGKETQYF.